One sample yielded the 10 T cell receptor beta chains listed below, sequenced in a study of PD-1 blockade in classical Hodgkin lymphoma. Sequenced by immunoSEQ multiplex PCR; TCRdb stores in-frame clones only, minus some. There are roughly 100,000 clones in the sample; about nine tenths occur only once, and roughly 19% lies in the top ten. The time point denotes: cycle 4 day 1 (C4D1), after more than 5 weeks of nivolumab. Relapse was seen in all patients after autologous stem cell transplantation, and brentuximab vedotin exposure was variable. The specimen comprised peripheral blood mononuclear cells (PBMCs), sampled before the fourth cycle of nivolumab. These receptors all stem from a human donor with classical Hodgkin lymphoma.

V is TRBV27 and J is TRBJ1-2; D is unresolved. The germline V gene encodes CDR1 MNHEY and CDR2 SMNVEV (reference sequence). The V end lost 6 bases, the J end lost 4 bases, and 18 bases lay between the germline ends. This CDR3 has 15 residues. The CDR3 DNA reads TGTGCCAGCAGAGGAGACGAGAGCCCGGGCTATGGCTACACCTTC. Its protein product is CASRGDESPGYGYTF.

V gene TRBV14 combines with J gene TRBJ1-1; maybe TRBD1 (5 bases). There are 15 residues in the CDR3. In germline, CDR1 is SGHDN, CDR2 FVKESK. V was pared by 4 bases and J by 1 base, with 13 bases between. CDR3 DNA: TGTGCCAGCAGCCTCCTAACAGGATGGAACACTGAAGCTTTCTTT. This codes for CASSLLTGWNTEAFF.

For the CDR3, the DNA is TGCGCCAGCAGCTTGACCAGGGGGCCTAGCTCCTACGAGCAGTACTTC. Its translation is CASSLTRGPSSYEQYF. The V and J genes are TRBV5-1 and TRBJ2-7, with 8 bases lining up with TRBD1. The length of the CDR3 is 16 residues. V was pared by 1 base and J by 0 bases, with 6 bases of the junction left unmatched. Per the germline V gene, CDR1 is SGHRS and CDR2 is YFSETQ.

V and J are TRBV2 and TRBJ1-5, with 7 bases matching TRBD1. The germline gives CDR1 SNHLY, CDR2 FYNNEI. The CDR3 covers 16 residues. The trim removed 10 bases at V and 0 bases at J, leaving 12 bases unmatched. The CDR3 sequence: CATRGGGGDSNQPQHF. The CDR3 nucleotides are TGTGCCACTCGAGGGGGCGGCGGGGATAGCAATCAGCCCCAGCATTTT.

The chain employs TRBV7-2 and TRBJ1-1; D remains ambiguous. Germline V gives CDR1 SGHTA, CDR2 FQGNSA. V was cut by 1 base and J by 5 bases, with 2 bases left in between. This CDR3 spans 11 amino acids. The DNA of the CDR3 is TGTGCCAGCAGCTTAGTTACTGAAGCTTTCTTT. This encodes CASSLVTEAFF.

The V gene is TRBV7-2, the J gene TRBJ2-1; D gene ambiguous. CDR3 length: 14 amino acids. Germline V lookup: CDR1 SGHTA, CDR2 FQGNSA. Trimming took off 5 bases at V and 0 bases at J, with 8 bases between the two ends. CDR3 residues: CASSLDSSYNEQFF. The CDR3 nucleotides read TGTGCCAGCAGCCTAGATAGCTCCTACAATGAGCAGTTCTTC.

This chain uses TRBV7-2 with TRBJ1-5; D may be TRBD1 (6 bases). Germline CDR1 and CDR2: SGHTA and FQGNSA. This CDR3 comprises 15 residues. V shed 5 bases and J shed 0 bases, with 11 bases lying between them. The CDR3 coding sequence is TGTGCCAGCAGCAAAGGACAGTTTAGCAATCAGCCCCAGCATTTT. As protein: CASSKGQFSNQPQHF.

A few counts support this clone. The chain employs TRBV27 and TRBJ1-2, with TRBD1 as a possible D gene (5 bases). The CDR3 has 13 amino acids. Germline V CDR1 and CDR2: MNHEY, SMNVEV (reference sequence). The germline V and J ends were trimmed by 10 bases and 5 bases, with 17 bases remaining between them. As DNA, the CDR3 is TGTGCCACCTTAGGGAACTCAGGGTATGGCTACACCTTC. Translated, it gives CATLGNSGYGYTF.

This rearrangement joins TRBV29-1 to TRBJ1-1; the D is unclear. Trimming took 2 bases from V and 6 from J, leaving 13 bases between them. Germline assignment: CDR1 SQVTM and CDR2 ANQGSEA. The CDR3 totals 13 residues. CDR3 coding DNA: TGCAGCGTTGAATCGGGGAGGAAGCCTGAAGCTTTCTTT. Amino acid sequence: CSVESGRKPEAFF.

The rearrangement joins TRBV18 to TRBJ2-5; maybe TRBD1 (6 bases). The V and J ends lost 5 bases and 4 bases respectively, with 14 bases between them. The germline V gene encodes CDR1 KGHSH and CDR2 LQKENI. This CDR3 has 14 amino acids. Here the CDR3 reads CASSIQGGRETQYF. The CDR3 DNA follows: TGTGCCAGCTCAATACAGGGCGGACGAGAGACCCAGTACTTC. Combining the CDR3 with reference TRBV18 and TRBJ2-5 gives the whole variable domain NAGVMQNPRHLVRRRGQEARLRCSPMKGHSHVYWYRQLPEEGLKFMVYLQKENIIDESGMPKERFSAEFPKEGPSILRIQQVVRGDSAAYFCASSIQGGRETQYFGPGTRLLVL.